What follows are 9 T cell receptor beta chains derived from one specimen sequenced in a study of cytomegalovirus exposure and HLA in healthy donors (dated by TCRdb to the late 2010s). Receptor amplification or capture employed the immunoSEQ multiplex PCR assay. For the multiplex PCR, a mixture combining 60 forward primers for TCR Vbeta segments and 13 reverse primers for TCR Jbeta segments was used. TCRdb's version of the immuneACCESS table is confined to in-frame rearrangements and falls short of the full clone set. An unresolved V gene accounts for under half of the shortfall where checked; the remainder is of unknown origin. Across this sample there are 200,000 to 250,000 clones, with 80% to 90% seen only once. The ten largest clones capture 2.9% of the sample. Specimen: PBMCs. Receptors were obtained from a young man in good health and CMV-seronegative.

The rearrangement joins TRBV10-2 to TRBJ1-4, with a tentative D call TRBD1 (6 bases). V was clipped by 6 bases and J by 0 bases, with 17 bases between them. Looked up from germline, CDR1 is WSHSY and CDR2 is SAAADI. CDR3 length equals 17 residues. The CDR3, as DNA: TGCGCCAGCAGCGGGGCTCCCAGGGGTTCAACTAATGAAAAACTGTTTTTT. Protein: CASSGAPRGSTNEKLFF.

V is TRBV10-3 and J is TRBJ2-6; 7 bases fit TRBD1. After removal of 3 bases from V and 2 bases from J, the junction contained 4 bases not matched to a gene. The germline CDR1 and CDR2 sequences are ENHRY and SYGVKD. The length of the CDR3 is 16 residues. CDR3 sequence (DNA): TGTGCCATCAGTGACGACAGGGTAACTGGGGCCAACGTCCTGACTTTC. It is translated as CAISDDRVTGANVLTF.

CDR3 region: CASSLTSLMETQYF. The DNA of the CDR3 is TGTGCCAGCAGCTTAACTAGTCTGATGGAGACCCAGTACTTC. This sequence joins TRBV7-6 and TRBJ2-5; TRBD2 is a possible D gene (5 bases). CDR1 is SGHVS and CDR2 is FNYEAQ in the germline V gene. V gave up 2 bases and J gave up 5 bases, with 12 bases separating them. The CDR3 has 14 amino acids.

This chain links TRBV28 with TRBJ2-2; tentatively, D is TRBD1 (6 bases). V shed 5 bases and J shed 4 bases, with 14 bases lying between them. The CDR3 covers 15 residues. CDR1 is MDHEN, CDR2 SYDVKM, per germline. Here the CDR3 DNA reads TGTGCCAGCAGTCCCCCCGGACAGAGCACCGGGGAGCTGTTTTTT. Its protein product is CASSPPGQSTGELFF.

This clone has more than one count but fewer than ten. The J gene is TRBJ1-1, the V gene TRBV4-3, with D perhaps matching TRBD1 (5 bases). The CDR3 is 16 amino acids. The V end lost 5 bases, the J end lost 3 bases, and 19 bases lay between the germline ends. Looked up from germline, CDR1 is LGHNA and CDR2 is YSLEER. CDR3 in DNA: TGCGCCAGCAGCGCGTCAGGGTGGAGGGACGACACTGAAGCTTTCTTT. Its translation is CASSASGWRDDTEAFF.

V usage is TRBV14 and J usage is TRBJ2-3, with D unresolved. This CDR3 comprises 12 residues. Germline values: CDR1 SGHDN, CDR2 FVKESK. Trimming left V 3 bases short and J 6 bases short, with 7 bases between. In nucleotides, the CDR3 is TGTGCCAGCAGCCATATTCCCGATACGCAGTATTTT. Amino acid sequence: CASSHIPDTQYF.

The chain joins TRBV5-4 to TRBJ2-2; TRBD1 matches at 7 bases. With 4 bases clipped from V and 1 base from J, the junction kept 7 bases outside the gene matches. The CDR3 length is 16 residues. Germline assignment: CDR1 SGHNT and CDR2 YYREEE (reference sequence). CDR3 nucleotides: TGTGCCAGCAGCCTCCGGACAGGTCTGAACACCGGGGAGCTGTTTTTT. Protein product: CASSLRTGLNTGELFF.

The chain couples TRBV4-2 to TRBJ2-7; TRBD2 matches at 8 bases. CDR1 and CDR2 from the germline V gene are LGHNA and YNFKEQ. The CDR3 contains 14 residues. J gave up 1 base and V 2 bases, and 1 base lay outside the gene matches. Written as DNA, the CDR3 is TGTGCCAGCAGCCAACGGGGGGGATCCTACGAGCAGTACTTC. Amino acid sequence: CASSQRGGSYEQYF.

The chain carries TRBV9 and TRBJ2-7, with TRBD2 identical over 7 bases. In germline, CDR1 is SGDLS, CDR2 YYNGEE. V shed 2 bases, J shed 3 bases, and the junction held 5 bases outside the gene matches. The CDR3 consists of 14 residues. In DNA form, the CDR3 reads TGTGCCAGCAGCGTGGCCGGACTAGGCTACGAGCAGTACTTC. It codes for CASSVAGLGYEQYF.